The following is a T cell receptor (beta chain) sequence with its context. Participant ages covered about 18 to 89 years across about two dozen US areas. Cohort 3 recovered donors had two negative PCRs, clearance, or symptom resolution. The record originates from a study of blood T cell repertoires in COVID-19. Only in-frame clones appear in the TCRdb table, and some are missing; sequencing was by immunoSEQ multiplex PCR. The data show around 230,000 clones, with over 75% seen just once and approximately 9.2% held by the top ten. The ends were cut back, 0 bases at V and 6 bases at J, with 9 bases in the middle. The CDR3 has 13 residues. Germline CDR1 reads GTSNPN; CDR2 reads SVGIG (reference sequence).

The chain links TRBV30 to TRBJ2-1; D is perhaps TRBD1 (5 bases). Sequenced sample: PBMCs or T cells enriched from blood (not recorded which). This sequence was found in a man aged 40-55 years who had recovered from COVID-19. The CDR3 sequence is CAWSVRQGNEQFF. The CDR3 DNA reads TGTGCCTGGAGTGTACGTCAGGGCAATGAGCAGTTCTTC.